A single TCR beta chain is shown here with its context. Antigen specificity is unknown. The sample is drawn from a study of radiotherapy plus CTLA-4 blockade in lung cancer. Study-wide context: The study recorded objective responses in about 20% of patients and disease control in about 31%. Overall study results and limits: Reportedly, early blood T cell clone dynamics best predicted response, with interferon-beta. Blood-borne expansion of tumor-derived TCR clones followed radiotherapy plus ipilimumab.

Sequencing was performed with immunoSEQ multiplex PCR; in TCRdb, only in-frame clones are kept and a portion is missing. The table has 50,000 to 85,000 clones, roughly four fifths seen once. The V gene's germline CDR1 is WNHNN and CDR2 SYGVQD (reference sequence). Trimming at V came to 3 bases and at J to 0 bases, leaving 1 base not matched to a gene. The CDR3 is made up of 14 amino acids. The source material was peripheral blood, sampled from a patient treated with radiotherapy plus ipilimumab. The chain is built from TRBV10-1 and TRBJ2-7; 8 nucleotides match TRBD2. This clonotype was sampled from a human donor with non-small cell lung cancer who had a partial response to radiotherapy plus ipilimumab. As DNA, the CDR3 is TGCGCCAGCAGTGAAAGCGGGAGCTCCTACGAGCAGTACTTC. Translating it yields CASSESGSSYEQYF.